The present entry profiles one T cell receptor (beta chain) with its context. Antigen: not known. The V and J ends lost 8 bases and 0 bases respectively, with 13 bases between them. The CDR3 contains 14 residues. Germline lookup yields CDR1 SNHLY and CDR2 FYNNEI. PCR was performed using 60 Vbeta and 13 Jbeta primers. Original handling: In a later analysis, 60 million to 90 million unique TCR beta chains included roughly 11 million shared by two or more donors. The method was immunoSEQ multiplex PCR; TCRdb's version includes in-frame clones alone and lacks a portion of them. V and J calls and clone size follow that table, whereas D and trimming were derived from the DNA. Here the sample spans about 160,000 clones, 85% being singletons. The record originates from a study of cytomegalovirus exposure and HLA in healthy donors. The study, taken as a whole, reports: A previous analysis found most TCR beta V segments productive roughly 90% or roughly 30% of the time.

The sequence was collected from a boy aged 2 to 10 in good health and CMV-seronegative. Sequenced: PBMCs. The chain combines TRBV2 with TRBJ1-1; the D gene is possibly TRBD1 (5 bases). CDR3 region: CASSRDFLNTEAFF. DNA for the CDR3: TGTGCCAGCTCCCGGGACTTTTTGAACACTGAAGCTTTCTTT.